This is a list of T cell receptor beta chains from one sample in a study of blood T cells in healthy people across ages. One entry per CDR3 protein results from TCRdb running MiXCR on the 5' RACE reads. The sample records approximately 1,700,000 distinct CDR3 sequences, approximately 40% being singletons. Sequencing input: blood. Receptor source: a human donor in good health. Each CDR3 is given with its conserved first and last residue. The order of the fields is CDR3 DNA, CDR3 protein, D gene, V gene, clone size, J gene. D genes are given only for firm matches. The size entry is marked missing in some rows and otherwise reads once, few, many or a size class.

CDR3nt: TGTGCCACCCAGCCCCCCGGGCTAGCGGGGAAATACGAGCAGTACTTC
CDR3aa: CATQPPGLAGKYEQYF
d_gene: TRBD2
v_gene: TRBV10-3
abundance: -
j_gene: TRBJ2-7

CDR3nt: TGTGCCAGCAGCCACTCCCCCGATCAGCCCCAGCATTTT
CDR3aa: CASSHSPDQPQHF
d_gene: -
v_gene: TRBV7-9
abundance: -
j_gene: TRBJ1-5

CDR3nt: TGCGCCAGCAGCCGAGATCGGGTAGGGGGCTATGGCTACACCTTC
CDR3aa: CASSRDRVGGYGYTF
d_gene: -
v_gene: TRBV4-3
abundance: -
j_gene: TRBJ1-2

CDR3nt: TGTGCCAGCAGCCAAGAAAGGGGGGGGGAGACCCAGTACTTC
CDR3aa: CASSQERGGETQYF
d_gene: -
v_gene: TRBV4-2
abundance: few
j_gene: TRBJ2-5

CDR3nt: TGTGCCATCAGTGACGACAGTACCTACGAGCAGTACTTC
CDR3aa: CAISDDSTYEQYF
d_gene: -
v_gene: TRBV10-3
abundance: many
j_gene: TRBJ2-7

CDR3nt: TGTGCCAGCAGCCATCAAACAGGGGGCATCGACGAGCAGTACTTC
CDR3aa: CASSHQTGGIDEQYF
d_gene: TRBD1
v_gene: TRBV7-2
abundance: few
j_gene: TRBJ2-7

CDR3nt: TGTGCCAGCAGCTCGTCGCGGACAGGGGACGAGAACATTCAGTACTTC
CDR3aa: CASSSSRTGDENIQYF
d_gene: TRBD1
v_gene: TRBV7-9
abundance: -
j_gene: TRBJ2-4

CDR3nt: TGTGCCACCACAGTCGGGCAGGGCAATCAGCCCCAGCATTTT
CDR3aa: CATTVGQGNQPQHF
d_gene: -
v_gene: TRBV12-3/TRBV12-4
abundance: few
j_gene: TRBJ1-5

CDR3nt: TGTGCCATCAGTATGGGACAGGGAGGGTCGGCTGAAGCTTTCTTT
CDR3aa: CAISMGQGGSAEAFF
d_gene: TRBD1
v_gene: TRBV10-3
abundance: few
j_gene: TRBJ1-1

CDR3nt: TGTGCCAGCAGCTTATCCGGTGGAAAGTTCCGTGGCTACACCTTC
CDR3aa: CASSLSGGKFRGYTF
d_gene: -
v_gene: TRBV7-9
abundance: few
j_gene: TRBJ1-2

CDR3nt: TGTGCCAGCTCACCGTGGCGAGGTCTAGGCGAGCATGGGTACGAGCAGTACTTC
CDR3aa: CASSPWRGLGEHGYEQYF
d_gene: -
v_gene: TRBV18
abundance: -
j_gene: TRBJ2-7

CDR3nt: TGTGCCAGCAGGCCAAGACAGGGTCCGAGGCTCACAGATACGCAGTATTTT
CDR3aa: CASRPRQGPRLTDTQYF
d_gene: TRBD1
v_gene: TRBV6-6
abundance: few
j_gene: TRBJ2-3

CDR3nt: TGTGTCAGCAGCTTAAGAGGATTACAGGCGCCCCTCCACTTT
CDR3aa: CVSSLRGLQAPLHF
d_gene: -
v_gene: TRBV7-3
abundance: -
j_gene: TRBJ1-6

CDR3nt: TGCAGCGTAAAGGGGGTTGGGGAGACCCAGTACTTC
CDR3aa: CSVKGVGETQYF
d_gene: -
v_gene: TRBV29-1
abundance: -
j_gene: TRBJ2-5

CDR3nt: TGCAGTGCTAGAGCACAGGAGAGACTTTTTAGCTCCTACGAGCAGTACTTC
CDR3aa: CSARAQERLFSSYEQYF
d_gene: -
v_gene: TRBV20-1
abundance: few
j_gene: TRBJ2-7

CDR3nt: TGTGCCAGCAGCTTTCTTCCTGGGCCAGGGGGCTCCTACGAGCAGTACTTC
CDR3aa: CASSFLPGPGGSYEQYF
d_gene: TRBD1
v_gene: TRBV7-2
abundance: -
j_gene: TRBJ2-7

CDR3nt: TGTGCCAGCAGCACCCCGGGGGCCTACAATGAGCAGTTCTTC
CDR3aa: CASSTPGAYNEQFF
d_gene: -
v_gene: TRBV7-3
abundance: -
j_gene: TRBJ2-1

CDR3nt: TGCAGCCGTATAGGGGTGTCCTCCTACAATGAGCAGTTCTTC
CDR3aa: CSRIGVSSYNEQFF
d_gene: -
v_gene: TRBV29-1
abundance: -
j_gene: TRBJ2-1

CDR3nt: TGCGCCAGCAGCCTCGGCGACCCTAGCGGGGAAGAGACCCAGTACTTC
CDR3aa: CASSLGDPSGEETQYF
d_gene: TRBD2
v_gene: TRBV5-1
abundance: few
j_gene: TRBJ2-5

CDR3nt: TGTGCCAGCAGACCGTCTCGGGCCGGGGAGCAGTACTTC
CDR3aa: CASRPSRAGEQYF
d_gene: -
v_gene: TRBV6-5
abundance: few
j_gene: TRBJ2-5

CDR3nt: TGTGCCAGCAGCTTAGAGGGTTTCGGAACGAACACTGAAGCTTTCTTT
CDR3aa: CASSLEGFGTNTEAFF
d_gene: -
v_gene: TRBV7-3
abundance: -
j_gene: TRBJ1-1

CDR3nt: TGTGCCAGCAGGGGACGGGACAGGGGCTTTTTCGAGCAGTACTTC
CDR3aa: CASRGRDRGFFEQYF
d_gene: TRBD1
v_gene: TRBV6-2/TRBV6-3
abundance: few
j_gene: TRBJ2-7

CDR3nt: TGTGCCAGCAGCTTGTTAGCCTACAATGAGCAGTTCTTC
CDR3aa: CASSLLAYNEQFF
d_gene: -
v_gene: TRBV5-5
abundance: many
j_gene: TRBJ2-1

CDR3nt: TGCGCCAGCAGCTTGGTTCAGGATGGGGCCAACGTCCTGACTTTC
CDR3aa: CASSLVQDGANVLTF
d_gene: -
v_gene: TRBV5-1
abundance: many
j_gene: TRBJ2-6

CDR3nt: TGTGCCAGCAGTCCCGACAGGTGGGACTATGGCTACACCTTC
CDR3aa: CASSPDRWDYGYTF
d_gene: -
v_gene: TRBV6-5
abundance: -
j_gene: TRBJ1-2

CDR3nt: TGCAGCGTTGAAAGCGAGGCTGCTGAAAAACTGTTTTTT
CDR3aa: CSVESEAAEKLFF
d_gene: -
v_gene: TRBV29-1
abundance: few
j_gene: TRBJ1-4

CDR3nt: TGCAGTGCTAGTGATGACCCCGAGCAGTACTTC
CDR3aa: CSASDDPEQYF
d_gene: -
v_gene: TRBV20-1
abundance: once
j_gene: TRBJ2-7

CDR3nt: TGTGCCAGGCGCTATGGAGAACTAGAGATGAACACTGAAGCTTTCTTT
CDR3aa: CARRYGELEMNTEAFF
d_gene: -
v_gene: TRBV7-6
abundance: -
j_gene: TRBJ1-1

CDR3nt: TGTGCCAGCAGCTTAAGGGGGGGGGGCCCACCCTACAATGAGCAGTTCTTC
CDR3aa: CASSLRGGGPPYNEQFF
d_gene: -
v_gene: TRBV7-3
abundance: few
j_gene: TRBJ2-1

CDR3nt: TGCAGCGTTGACCGGATCCCCGCCCTACAAGAGACCCAGTACTTC
CDR3aa: CSVDRIPALQETQYF
d_gene: -
v_gene: TRBV29-1
abundance: -
j_gene: TRBJ2-5

CDR3nt: TGTGCCAGCGGAGACAGGGTGGCAGCGTTTAATCAGCCCCAGCATTTT
CDR3aa: CASGDRVAAFNQPQHF
d_gene: TRBD1
v_gene: TRBV6-1
abundance: few
j_gene: TRBJ1-5

CDR3nt: TGTGCCAGCAGCTTACGCTTAGGGACAGGGCATACTGAAGCTTTCTTT
CDR3aa: CASSLRLGTGHTEAFF
d_gene: TRBD1
v_gene: TRBV7-2
abundance: -
j_gene: TRBJ1-1

CDR3nt: TGTGCCAGCAGCCAATTGGACGGGGTCCAAGAGACCCAGTACTTC
CDR3aa: CASSQLDGVQETQYF
d_gene: -
v_gene: TRBV14
abundance: few
j_gene: TRBJ2-5

CDR3nt: TGCGCCAGCAGCCAAGTTTCGACAGGGGGCTGGTACGAGCAGTACTTC
CDR3aa: CASSQVSTGGWYEQYF
d_gene: TRBD1
v_gene: TRBV4-1
abundance: -
j_gene: TRBJ2-7

CDR3nt: TGCGCCAGCAGCCCTCCGGGACAGACCTATGGCTACACCTTC
CDR3aa: CASSPPGQTYGYTF
d_gene: TRBD1
v_gene: TRBV4-3
abundance: few
j_gene: TRBJ1-2

CDR3nt: TGCGCCAGCAGCCCCCCACGGGGGGGCTTTGGAAATGAGCAGTTCTTC
CDR3aa: CASSPPRGGFGNEQFF
d_gene: TRBD2
v_gene: TRBV5-1
abundance: -
j_gene: TRBJ2-1

CDR3nt: TGTGCCAGCAGGAAGACAGGGGTCACTGAAGCTTTCTTT
CDR3aa: CASRKTGVTEAFF
d_gene: TRBD1
v_gene: TRBV6-5
abundance: few
j_gene: TRBJ1-1

CDR3nt: TGTGCCAGCGCTCAGGGAAAGAATCAGCCCCAGCATTTT
CDR3aa: CASAQGKNQPQHF
d_gene: -
v_gene: TRBV5-6
abundance: -
j_gene: TRBJ1-5

CDR3nt: TGTGCCAGCAGTCTCTCCCGGGACAGCAATGAGCAGTTCTTC
CDR3aa: CASSLSRDSNEQFF
d_gene: TRBD1
v_gene: TRBV12-3/TRBV12-4
abundance: -
j_gene: TRBJ2-1

CDR3nt: TGTGCCAGCAGCACGTGGGATTCTGGAAACACCATATATTTT
CDR3aa: CASSTWDSGNTIYF
d_gene: -
v_gene: TRBV7-9
abundance: -
j_gene: TRBJ1-3

CDR3nt: TGTGCCAGCAGTCCACACGGGGGGGCCTCCGACGAGCAGTACTTC
CDR3aa: CASSPHGGASDEQYF
d_gene: TRBD2
v_gene: TRBV7-2
abundance: many
j_gene: TRBJ2-7

CDR3nt: TGTGCCAGCAGCTTAGCCAGCGGGGGGGCTTTTGAGCAGTTCTTC
CDR3aa: CASSLASGGAFEQFF
d_gene: TRBD2
v_gene: TRBV7-2
abundance: -
j_gene: TRBJ2-1